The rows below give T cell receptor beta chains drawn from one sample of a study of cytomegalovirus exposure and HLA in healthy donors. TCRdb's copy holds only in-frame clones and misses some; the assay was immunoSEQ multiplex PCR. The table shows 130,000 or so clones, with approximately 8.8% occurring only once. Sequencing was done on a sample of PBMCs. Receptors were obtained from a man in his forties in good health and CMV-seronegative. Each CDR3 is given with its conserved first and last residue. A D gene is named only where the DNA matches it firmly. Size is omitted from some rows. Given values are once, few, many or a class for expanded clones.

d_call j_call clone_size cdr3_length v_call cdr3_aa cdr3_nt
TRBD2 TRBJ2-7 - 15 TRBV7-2 CASSPWGGTNHEQYF TGTGCCAGCAGCCCCTGGGGGGGAACCAACCACGAGCAGTACTTC
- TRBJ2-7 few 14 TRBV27 CASSWGRGSYEQYF -
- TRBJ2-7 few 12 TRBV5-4 CASSLYPGEQYF TGTGCCAGCAGCTTATACCCGGGCGAGCAGTACTTC
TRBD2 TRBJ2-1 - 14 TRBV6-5 CASSDGLAANEQFF TGTGCCAGCAGTGACGGACTAGCGGCCAATGAGCAGTTCTTC
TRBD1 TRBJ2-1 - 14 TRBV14 CASSQGQGGNEQFF TGTGCCAGCAGCCAGGGACAGGGGGGCAATGAGCAGTTCTTC
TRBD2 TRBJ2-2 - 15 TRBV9 CASSTGGSGTGELFF TGTGCCAGCAGCACTGGGGGTAGCGGGACCGGGGAGCTGTTTTTT
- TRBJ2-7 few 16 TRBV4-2 CASSQDPAGFLYEQYF TGTGCCAGCAGCCAAGATCCGGCAGGGTTTCTTTACGAGCAGTACTTC
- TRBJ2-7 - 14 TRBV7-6 CASSLGTANYEQYF TGTGCCAGCAGCTTAGGGACAGCCAACTACGAGCAGTACTTC
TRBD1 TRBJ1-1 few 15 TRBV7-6 CASSLEARGPTEAFF TGTGCCAGCAGCTTAGAGGCCAGGGGGCCCACTGAAGCTTTCTTT
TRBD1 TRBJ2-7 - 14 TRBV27 CASSSGQNPYEQYF TGTGCCAGCAGTTCGGGACAGAACCCCTACGAGCAGTACTTC
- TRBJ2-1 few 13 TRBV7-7 CASSFTQGNEQFF TGTGCCAGCAGCTTCACTCAGGGCAATGAGCAGTTCTTC